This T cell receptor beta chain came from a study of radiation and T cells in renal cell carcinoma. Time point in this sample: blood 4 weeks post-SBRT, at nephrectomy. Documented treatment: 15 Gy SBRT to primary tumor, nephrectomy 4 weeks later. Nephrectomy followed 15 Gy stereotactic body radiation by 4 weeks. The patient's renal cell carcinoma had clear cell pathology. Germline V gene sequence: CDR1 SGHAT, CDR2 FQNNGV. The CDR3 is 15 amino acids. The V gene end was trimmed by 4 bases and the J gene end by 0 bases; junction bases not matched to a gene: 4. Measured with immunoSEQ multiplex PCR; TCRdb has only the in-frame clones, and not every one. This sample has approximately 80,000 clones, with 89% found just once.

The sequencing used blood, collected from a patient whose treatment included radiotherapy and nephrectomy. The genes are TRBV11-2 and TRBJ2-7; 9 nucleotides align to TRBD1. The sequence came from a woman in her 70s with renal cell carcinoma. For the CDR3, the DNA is TGTGCCAGCAGCTATGGGACAGGGAGCTCCTACGAGCAGTACTTC. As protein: CASSYGTGSSYEQYF.